The 18 T cell receptor beta chains reported below all come from one sample, sequenced in a study of blood T cell repertoires in COVID-19. Assay: immunoSEQ multiplex PCR; the TCRdb copy retains only in-frame clones and omits some. The data contain around 78,000 clones, approximately 88% of them singletons. Input material: peripheral blood. The receptors shown here come from a man aged 45 to 65 with active COVID-19.

The chain employs TRBV12-1 and TRBJ1-1. TRBV12-1 is a listed pseudogene. The CDR3 runs to 10 residues. For the CDR3, the DNA is TGTGCCAGCGGTCGGACTGAAGCTTTCTTT. Amino acids: CASGRTEAFF.

This chain uses TRBV30 with TRBJ1-1; 10 bases align to TRBD1. Germline V CDR1 and CDR2: GTSNPN, SVGIG (reference sequence). Trimming took 4 bases from V and 0 from J; bases not matched to a gene: 8. The CDR3 covers 16 residues. The CDR3 is CAWTKGQGHLNTEAFF. Written as DNA, the CDR3 is TGTGCCTGGACCAAGGGACAGGGGCACCTGAACACTGAAGCTTTCTTT.

The chain uses TRBV5-1 and TRBJ2-5; 9 bases fit TRBD1. This CDR3 has 15 amino acids. The V gene's germline CDR1 is SGHRS and CDR2 YFSETQ. The V and J ends lost 4 bases and 4 bases, in that order; junction bases with no gene match: 8. Here the CDR3 DNA reads TGCGCCAGCAGCGGGGGACAGGGTGTTCCAGAGACCCAGTACTTC. It encodes CASSGGQGVPETQYF.

The chain links TRBV6-6 to TRBJ2-3; D not certain. The CDR3 spans 14 residues. Germline V gene sequence: CDR1 MNHNY, CDR2 SVGAGI (reference sequence). V lost 8 bases, J lost 0 bases, and 12 bases lay in between. The CDR3 DNA reads TGTGCCAGCCGGTCAGAGGCTAGCACAGATACGCAGTATTTT. It encodes CASRSEASTDTQYF.

The chain employs TRBV6-5 and TRBJ2-3, with 9 bases identical to TRBD1. J gave up 4 bases and V 4 bases, and 9 bases lay outside the gene matches. Germline CDR1 is MNHEY and CDR2 is SVGAGI. This CDR3 spans 16 amino acids. CDR3 protein: CASSSHRGLKADTQYF. Written as DNA, the CDR3 is TGTGCCAGCAGTTCCCACAGGGGGCTTAAAGCAGATACGCAGTATTTT.

This clone came up a few times. The genes are TRBV7-9 and TRBJ1-2; D possibly corresponds to TRBD1 (6 bases). The CDR3 is made up of 16 amino acids. Trimming took off 1 base at V and 5 bases at J, with 17 bases between the two ends. Germline V gives CDR1 SEHNR, CDR2 FQNEAQ (reference sequence). The CDR3 spells CASSLEPRTVFYGYTF. The CDR3 DNA reads as TGTGCCAGCAGCTTAGAGCCGCGGACAGTTTTTTATGGCTACACCTTC.

This chain uses TRBV28 with TRBJ1-2; TRBD1 agrees at 10 bases. After removal of 4 bases from V and 8 bases from J, the junction contained 7 bases not matched to a gene. This CDR3 is built from 14 residues. CDR1 MDHEN and CDR2 SYDVKM come from the germline V gene. In DNA form, the CDR3 reads TGTGCCAGCAGTTCCTCGGGACAGGGGATCGGCTACACCTTC. Amino acid sequence: CASSSSGQGIGYTF.

This chain connects TRBV7-8 to TRBJ2-5; TRBD2 is a possible D gene (7 bases). There are 15 residues in the CDR3. V shed 5 bases and J shed 4 bases, with 17 bases lying between them. Germline CDR1 reads SGHVS; CDR2 reads FQNEAQ. The CDR3 region is CASSTNGGRGETQYF. As DNA, the CDR3 is TGTGCCAGCAGCACCAACGGGGGGCGGGGAGAGACCCAGTACTTC.

This chain joins TRBV6-2 or TRBV6-3 and TRBJ2-5, with D possibly being TRBD1 (5 bases). V was trimmed by 5 bases and J by 2 bases, leaving 21 bases between them. The CDR3 covers 17 residues. Germline assignment: CDR1 MNHEY and CDR2 SVGEGT. CDR3 residues: CASSPSRTPAIQETQYF. CDR3 coding DNA: TGTGCCAGCAGTCCCTCAAGGACACCCGCCATACAAGAGACCCAGTACTTC.

This CDR3 is CASRSGQGNTIYF. CDR3 DNA sequence: TGTGCCAGCAGATCGGGACAGGGAAACACCATATATTTT. The chain couples TRBV6-5 to TRBJ1-3; TRBD1 aligns across 7 bases. V shed 6 bases and J 4 bases; nucleotides not matched to a gene: 3. The CDR3 length is 13 residues. Germline V gene sequence: CDR1 MNHEY, CDR2 SVGAGI.

The chain links TRBV19 to TRBJ1-2; TRBD1 aligns across 9 bases. Germline CDR1 is LNHDA and CDR2 is SQIVND (reference sequence). With V trimmed by 3 bases and J by 6 bases, 5 bases remained unmatched. The CDR3 length is 14 residues. CDR3 in amino acids: CASSIDRGRDGYTF. DNA of the CDR3: TGTGCCAGTAGTATTGACAGGGGGAGAGATGGCTACACCTTC.

V is TRBV28 and J is TRBJ2-3; 10 bases map to TRBD2. The germline gives CDR1 MDHEN, CDR2 SYDVKM. With 4 bases clipped from V and 6 bases from J, the junction kept 10 bases outside the gene matches. The CDR3 has 16 amino acids. CDR3 in amino acids: CASSSSGSVSADTQYF. The CDR3 bases are TGTGCCAGCAGTTCTAGCGGGAGCGTTTCTGCTGATACGCAGTATTTT.

A single count supports this clone. The chain joins TRBV10-3 to TRBJ2-2; TRBD1 matches at 7 bases. The CDR3 extends over 14 amino acids. Germline V gene lookup returns CDR1 ENHRY and CDR2 SYGVKD. V lost 7 bases, J lost 1 base, and 3 bases stayed unmatched. CDR3 DNA: TGTGCCATCAAGGGACAGCTGAACACCGGGGAGCTGTTTTTT. Translation gives CAIKGQLNTGELFF.

This sequence joins TRBV7-6 and TRBJ2-7, with a possible D match to TRBD1 (6 bases). V was cut by 5 bases and J by 5 bases, with 13 bases left in between. The germline V gene encodes CDR1 SGHVS and CDR2 FNYEAQ. There are 13 residues in the CDR3. The CDR3 protein is CASSPQGGHEQYF. Written as DNA, the CDR3 is TGTGCCAGCAGCCCACAGGGCGGACACGAGCAGTACTTC.

The sample holds one count of this clone. The chain has TRBV11-2 and TRBJ2-1; a weak D match, TRBD2 (7 bases). The CDR3 length is 16 residues. Per the germline V gene, CDR1 is SGHAT and CDR2 is FQNNGV. Trimming removed 5 bases at V and 6 bases at J, with 20 bases between. CDR3 bases: TGTGCCAGCAGCCCAGTGAGGGGGGGAGGGGGCAATGAGCAGTTCTTC. Its translation is CASSPVRGGGGNEQFF.

The chain combines TRBV6-1 with TRBJ2-1; D is possibly TRBD2 (5 bases). Germline V gene sequence: CDR1 MNHNS, CDR2 SASEGT. V was cut by 0 bases and J by 8 bases, with 8 bases left in between. The CDR3 covers 13 residues. The CDR3 sequence: CASSEAGEYEQFF. For the CDR3, the DNA is TGTGCCAGCAGTGAAGCGGGAGAGTATGAGCAGTTCTTC.

The chain couples TRBV18 to TRBJ1-3; TRBD1 matches 7 bases. Germline CDR1 is KGHSH and CDR2 is LQKENI. After removal of 4 bases from V and 0 bases from J, the junction contained 6 bases not matched to a gene. This CDR3 spans 16 amino acids. The CDR3 DNA is TGTGCCAGCTCACTTCCTGGGACAGCCTCTGGAAACACCATATATTTT. Protein: CASSLPGTASGNTIYF.

The chain joins TRBV7-9 to TRBJ2-7, with D possibly being TRBD1 (5 bases). Trimming cost V 1 base and J 5 bases, with 18 bases left between them. The CDR3 has 16 residues. Germline V gene lookup returns CDR1 SEHNR and CDR2 FQNEAQ (reference sequence). Here the CDR3 DNA reads TGTGCCAGCAGCTTAGTGGGGCGGCCCGGGTCCCACGAGCAGTACTTC. This encodes CASSLVGRPGSHEQYF.